The sequence of this T cell receptor beta chain was determined in a study of response to subunit inactivated influenza vaccine. CDR3 size: 14 residues. V gave up 4 bases and J gave up 2 bases, with 10 bases separating them. Germline V gene sequence: CDR1 SGHKS, CDR2 YYEKEE (reference sequence). TCRdb re-derived calls from the RT-PCR reads in MiXCR, one entry per CDR3 protein. The sample holds 650,000 or so distinct CDR3 sequences, 11% to 15% seen once. The TCR was taken from a man between 45 and 60 years old who received an inactivated influenza vaccine. The input for sequencing was PBMCs from blood, taken around 15 days before vaccination. The chain carries TRBV5-5 and TRBJ1-5, with no clear D. The CDR3 loop is CASSPSAGNQPQHF. In DNA form, the CDR3 reads TGTGCCAGCAGCCCCTCGGCAGGCAATCAGCCCCAGCATTTT.